The sequence of this T cell receptor (beta chain) was determined in a study of blood T cell repertoires in COVID-19. Using immunoSEQ multiplex PCR, the repertoire was profiled, and TCRdb retains in-frame clones only, with some absent. This sample has around 190,000 clones; 80% to 90% occur once, and the top ten carry approximately 9.9%. The sample consisted of peripheral blood. The sequence derives from a woman aged 40 to 50 with COVID-19, enrolled during active disease.

This chain's CDR3 is CASSPQGQGAGYTF. The DNA for the CDR3 is TGTGCCAGCAGCCCCCAGGGACAGGGGGCTGGCTACACCTTC. The chain recombines TRBV3-1 (or the pseudogene TRBV3-2) with TRBJ1-2; 12 nucleotides match TRBD1. The V gene end was trimmed by 4 bases and the J gene end by 7 bases; junction bases not matched to a gene: 4. From germline, CDR1 is LGHDT and CDR2 YNNKEL (reference sequence). CDR3 length: 14 residues.